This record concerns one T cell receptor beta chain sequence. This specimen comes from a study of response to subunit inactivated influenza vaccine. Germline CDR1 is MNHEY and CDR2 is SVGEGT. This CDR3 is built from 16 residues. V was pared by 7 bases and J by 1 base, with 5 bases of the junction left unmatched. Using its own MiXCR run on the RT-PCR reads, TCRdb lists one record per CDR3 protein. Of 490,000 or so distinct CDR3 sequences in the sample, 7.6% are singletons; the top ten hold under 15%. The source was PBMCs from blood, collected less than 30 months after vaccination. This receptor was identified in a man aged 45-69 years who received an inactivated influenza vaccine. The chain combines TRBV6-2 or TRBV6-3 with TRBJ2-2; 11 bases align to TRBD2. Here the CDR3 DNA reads TGTGCCAGCACCGCACTAGCGGGAGTGAACACCGGGGAGCTGTTTTTT. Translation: CASTALAGVNTGELFF.